Listed here are 14 T cell receptor beta chains from one sample, sequenced in a study of blood T cell repertoires in COVID-19. Sequenced by immunoSEQ multiplex PCR; TCRdb stores in-frame clones only, minus some. This sample has 200,000 to 250,000 clones; 70% to 90% occur once, and the top ten carry about 4%. Material for sequencing was PBMCs or T cells enriched from blood (not recorded which). These receptors all stem from a woman aged 40-49 years with acute COVID-19.

The chain is built from TRBV4-1 and TRBJ2-3; perhaps TRBD1 as D (5 bases). The CDR3 loop spans 13 amino acids. V was clipped by 2 bases and J by 6 bases, with 9 bases between them. Germline V gives CDR1 MGHRA, CDR2 YSYEKL. The CDR3 nucleotides are TGCGCCAGCAGCCAACAGGGTACCGATACGCAGTATTTT. Its translation: CASSQQGTDTQYF.

The V gene is TRBV11-2, the J gene TRBJ2-1, with 8 bases aligning to TRBD2. CDR1 is SGHAT, CDR2 FQNNGV, per germline. The CDR3 runs 16 residues. Germline trimming cut 5 bases from V and 8 bases from J; bases unmatched to any gene: 14. DNA of the CDR3: TGTGCCAGCAGCCACATTATACGGGGGGGCCAGGATGAGCAGTTCTTC. The encoded protein is CASSHIIRGGQDEQFF.

The CDR3 sequence: CASSDSSPGYTF. CDR3 nucleotide sequence: TGTGCCAGCAGTGATAGCAGTCCGGGCTACACCTTC. V and J are TRBV6-1 and TRBJ1-2, with D unclear. The germline V and J ends were trimmed by 3 bases and 8 bases, with 10 bases remaining between them. The germline CDR1 and CDR2 sequences are MNHNS and SASEGT. This CDR3 has 12 residues.

The rearrangement uses TRBV7-9 and TRBJ1-6; D unclear. The length of the CDR3 is 17 residues. The V end lost 5 bases, the J end lost 6 bases, and 20 bases lay between the germline ends. CDR1 is SEHNR and CDR2 is FQNEAQ in the germline V gene (reference sequence). CDR3 in DNA: TGTGCCAGCAGCGGCACCGGGGTCTTGGAGTTTAATTCACCCCTCCACTTT. It encodes CASSGTGVLEFNSPLHF.

The gene calls are TRBV14 and TRBJ1-1; no reliable D call. V lost 1 base and J 4 bases, leaving 10 bases between the germline ends. Germline V gene lookup returns CDR1 SGHDN and CDR2 FVKESK. This CDR3 contains 14 residues. CDR3 bases: TGTGCCAGCAGCCAAGTGGCAGGTCGCACTGAAGCTTTCTTT. This translates into CASSQVAGRTEAFF. Complete variable domain (other parts from reference TRBV14 and TRBJ1-1): EAGVTQFPSHSVIEKGQTVTLRCDPISGHDNLYWYRRVMGKEIKFLLHFVKESKQDESGMPNNRFLAERTGGTYSTLKVQPAELEDSGVYFCASSQVAGRTEAFFGQGTRLTVV.

V gene TRBV2 combines with J gene TRBJ1-4; 8 nucleotides line up with TRBD1. Germline trimming cut 8 bases from V and 7 bases from J; bases unmatched to any gene: 12. This CDR3 contains 15 residues. CDR1 is SNHLY and CDR2 is FYNNEI in the germline V gene. The CDR3 here is CASGSGQEAGEKLFF. The CDR3 DNA follows: TGTGCCAGCGGTTCGGGACAGGAAGCGGGTGAAAAACTGTTTTTT. Full variable domain (missing parts from reference TRBV2 and TRBJ1-4): EPEVTQTPSHQVTQMGQEVILRCVPISNHLYFYWYRQILGQKVEFLVSFYNNEISEKSEIFDDQFSVERPDGSNFTLKIRSTKLEDSAMYFCASGSGQEAGEKLFFGSGTQLSVL.

V gene TRBV9 combines with J gene TRBJ1-1; D is ambiguous. V was shortened by 5 bases and J by 2 bases, with 10 bases between the two germline ends. Germline CDR1 and CDR2: SGDLS and YYNGEE. The CDR3 length is 13 residues. Written as DNA, the CDR3 is TGTGCCAGCAGTTCAAGCGTCAACACTGAAGCTTTCTTT. Translation: CASSSSVNTEAFF.

V gene TRBV2 combines with J gene TRBJ1-2, with D possibly being TRBD1 (6 bases). Germline V gene lookup returns CDR1 SNHLY and CDR2 FYNNEI. The CDR3 is made up of 17 amino acids. Trimming shortened V by 1 base and J by 8 bases, and 23 bases separated the two germline ends. The CDR3 DNA reads TGTGCCAGCAGTGAAGTTTCAACGCCGAGGGGGGGGAGAGGCTACACCTTC. It is translated as CASSEVSTPRGGRGYTF.

The rearrangement joins TRBV7-9 to TRBJ2-5; 11 bases are a match to TRBD2. V lost 3 bases and J lost 3; bases outside the gene matches: 12. Germline values: CDR1 SEHNR, CDR2 FQNEAQ (reference sequence). The CDR3 runs to 18 residues. The DNA for the CDR3 is TGTGCCAGCAGCTTGGGGATAGGGACTAGCGGAGAAAAAGAGACCCAGTACTTC. It codes for CASSLGIGTSGEKETQYF.

J is TRBJ1-4 and V is TRBV7-9; unclear D gene. V lost 5 bases, J lost 8 bases, and 9 bases lay in between. The CDR3 sequence is 12 residues long. Per germline, CDR1 SEHNR and CDR2 FQNEAQ (reference sequence). This CDR3 reads CASSIVQEKLFF. CDR3 nucleotide sequence: TGTGCCAGCAGCATCGTTCAGGAAAAACTGTTTTTT.

This chain joins TRBV10-3 and TRBJ1-4; a possible D gene is TRBD1 (6 bases). Trimming pared 3 bases from V and 8 bases from J, leaving 13 bases between. The CDR3 contains 14 residues. CDR1 and CDR2 (germline): ENHRY, SYGVKD. The CDR3 protein is CAISDLGAREKLFF. CDR3 sequence (DNA): TGTGCCATCAGTGACTTGGGGGCGCGGGAAAAACTGTTTTTT.

The chain recombines TRBV19 with TRBJ2-2; a weak D match, TRBD2 (6 bases). Germline V gene lookup returns CDR1 LNHDA and CDR2 SQIVND (reference sequence). Trimming took off 4 bases at V and 7 bases at J, with 19 bases between the two ends. The CDR3 is made up of 16 amino acids. CDR3 DNA: TGTGCCAGTAGTACCCGGGACTCCAGGTTCGTCGGGGAGCTGTTTTTT. This encodes CASSTRDSRFVGELFF.

The chain combines TRBV18 with TRBJ1-3, with no clear D. Germline lookup yields CDR1 KGHSH and CDR2 LQKENI. The CDR3 spans 11 residues. The ends were cut back, 8 bases at V and 4 bases at J, with 6 bases in the middle. The CDR3 loop is CASPKGNTIYF. For the CDR3, the DNA is TGTGCCAGCCCAAAAGGAAACACCATATATTTT.

CDR3 nucleotide sequence: TGTGCCAGCTCACCACCCGGGACAGGGTTAGCCAAAAACATTCAGTACTTC. Its translation: CASSPPGTGLAKNIQYF. The genes are TRBV18 and TRBJ2-4; 9 nucleotides align to TRBD1. There are 17 residues in the CDR3. After removal of 0 bases from V and 0 bases from J, the junction contained 3 bases not matched to a gene. The germline V gene has CDR1 KGHSH and CDR2 LQKENI.